This is a list of T cell receptor beta chains from one sample in a study of beta chain features in type 1 diabetes. Clones were read by immunoSEQ multiplex PCR, and TCRdb kept only the in-frame ones, dropping some. In the table there are over 600,000 clones, 9.5% to 15% of which are singletons. The specimen was naive CD4+ T cells from blood. These receptors all come from a man aged 25 to 45 with type 1 diabetes. Both conserved end residues are part of each CDR3. A D gene is named only where the DNA matches it firmly. Only some rows state a clone size, as once, few, many or a class for expanded clones.

clone_size | j_call | d_call | v_call | cdr3_aa | cdr3_nt
NA | TRBJ2-7 | TRBD1 | TRBV7-9 | CASSLEGTVSYEQYF | TGTGCCAGCAGCTTAGAGGGGACAGTATCCTACGAGCAGTACTTC
NA | TRBJ1-4 | NA | TRBV6-6 | CASSPLIMGELFF | TGTGCCAGCAGCCCTCTAATCATGGGCGAACTGTTTTTT
NA | TRBJ2-1 | NA | TRBV6-4 | CASSDSFNEQFF | TGTGCCAGCAGCGACAGCTTCAATGAGCAGTTCTTC
NA | TRBJ2-5 | TRBD2 | TRBV6-5 | CASSDGAGQETQYF | TGTGCCAGCAGTGATGGAGCGGGGCAAGAGACCCAGTACTTC
NA | TRBJ2-5 | NA | TRBV19 | CASSIIGSRKTQYF | TGTGCCAGTAGTATAATTGGCAGCAGGAAGACCCAGTACTTC
few | TRBJ1-6 | TRBD1 | TRBV9 | CASSADRQGENSPLHF | TGTGCCAGCAGCGCCGATCGACAGGGGGAGAATTCACCCCTCCACTTT
NA | TRBJ2-5 | TRBD2 | TRBV30 | CAWSVKLAGIQETQYF | TGTGCCTGGAGTGTAAAACTAGCGGGGATCCAAGAGACCCAGTACTTC
NA | TRBJ2-1 | TRBD2 | TRBV7-2 | CASSPGGPDNEQFF | TGTGCCAGCAGCCCGGGGGGGCCTGACAATGAGCAGTTCTTC
NA | TRBJ2-5 | TRBD2 | TRBV2 | CASTEARGTETQYF | TGTGCCAGCACCGAAGCGCGGGGGACAGAGACCCAGTACTTC
few | TRBJ2-1 | TRBD1 | TRBV4-2 | CASSQDGQGAPNEQFF | TGTGCCAGCAGCCAGGATGGACAGGGGGCGCCCAATGAGCAGTTCTTC
few | TRBJ2-3 | TRBD2 | TRBV10-3 | CANQRGVTDTQYF | TGTGCCAACCAGCGGGGGGTAACAGATACGCAGTATTTT
NA | TRBJ1-3 | NA | TRBV29-1 | CSVYSSGNTIYF | TGCAGCGTCTACAGCTCTGGAAACACCATATATTTT
NA | TRBJ2-5 | NA | TRBV7-2 | CASSSGAQETQYF | TGTGCCAGCAGCTCGGGGGCCCAAGAGACCCAGTACTTC
NA | TRBJ2-3 | NA | TRBV9 | CASSPRPSDTQYF | TGTGCCAGCAGCCCCCGGCCCTCAGATACGCAGTATTTT
NA | TRBJ2-7 | NA | TRBV7-2 | CASSLVGLEQYF | TGTGCCAGCAGCTTAGTAGGGCTCGAGCAGTACTTC
NA | TRBJ2-5 | TRBD1 | TRBV6-1 | CASSPPGTVQETQYF | TGTGCCAGCAGTCCCCCCGGGACAGTCCAAGAGACCCAGTACTTC
few | TRBJ1-2 | NA | TRBV2 | CASGPRNYGYTF | TGTGCCAGCGGACCACGGAACTATGGCTACACCTTC
NA | TRBJ1-2 | NA | TRBV30 | CAWRIGHGGYGYTF | TGTGCCTGGAGAATAGGACACGGGGGCTATGGCTACACCTTC
NA | TRBJ2-2 | TRBD2 | TRBV10-1 | CASSERSGETNTGELFF | TGCGCCAGCAGTGAGAGGAGCGGGGAGACGAACACCGGGGAGCTGTTTTTT
NA | TRBJ2-7 | NA | TRBV28 | CASRPRGYEQYF | TGTGCCAGCAGACCGAGAGGCTACGAGCAGTACTTC
few | TRBJ1-2 | TRBD1 | TRBV27 | CASRQTGGLSYGYTF | TGTGCCAGCCGACAAACAGGGGGGCTGTCCTATGGCTACACCTTC
NA | TRBJ2-5 | TRBD2 | TRBV7-9 | CASSPWATSGETQYF | TGTGCCAGCAGCCCCTGGGCGACTAGCGGGGAAACCCAGTACTTC
few | TRBJ2-2 | TRBD2 | TRBV6-4 | CASSVLAGNTGELFF | TGTGCCAGCAGTGTGTTAGCGGGGAACACCGGGGAGCTGTTTTTT
NA | TRBJ2-1 | TRBD2 | TRBV19 | CASYGGEGKYNEQFF | TGTGCCAGTTATGGTGGGGAGGGAAAATACAATGAGCAGTTCTTC
NA | TRBJ1-2 | NA | TRBV5-6 | CASSGVRQGPLRGYTF | TGTGCCAGCAGCGGAGTACGGCAGGGCCCCCTAAGGGGCTACACCTTC
NA | TRBJ1-1 | NA | TRBV7-2 | CASSPQRGTEAFF | TGTGCCAGCAGCCCGCAGAGGGGCACTGAAGCTTTCTTT
NA | TRBJ1-1 | NA | TRBV7-3 | CASSFELNTEAFF | TGTGCCAGCAGCTTTGAGTTGAACACTGAAGCTTTCTTT